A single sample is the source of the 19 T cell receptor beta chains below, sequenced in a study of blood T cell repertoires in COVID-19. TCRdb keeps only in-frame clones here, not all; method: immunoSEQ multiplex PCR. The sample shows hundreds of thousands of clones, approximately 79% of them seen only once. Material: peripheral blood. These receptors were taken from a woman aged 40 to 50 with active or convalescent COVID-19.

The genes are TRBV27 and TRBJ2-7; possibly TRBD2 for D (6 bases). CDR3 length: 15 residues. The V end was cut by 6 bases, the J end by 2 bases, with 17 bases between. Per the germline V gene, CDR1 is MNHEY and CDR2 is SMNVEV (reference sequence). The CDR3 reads CASSSGGRLTYEQYF. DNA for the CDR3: TGTGCCAGCAGCTCCGGAGGGCGCCTAACCTACGAGCAGTACTTC.

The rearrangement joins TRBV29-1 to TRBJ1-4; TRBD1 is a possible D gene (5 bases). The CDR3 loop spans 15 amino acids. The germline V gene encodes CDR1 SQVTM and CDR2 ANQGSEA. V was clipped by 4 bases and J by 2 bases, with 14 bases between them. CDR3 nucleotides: TGCAGCGTTGCTCCGTCAGGGCTCACTAATGAAAAACTGTTTTTT. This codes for CSVAPSGLTNEKLFF.

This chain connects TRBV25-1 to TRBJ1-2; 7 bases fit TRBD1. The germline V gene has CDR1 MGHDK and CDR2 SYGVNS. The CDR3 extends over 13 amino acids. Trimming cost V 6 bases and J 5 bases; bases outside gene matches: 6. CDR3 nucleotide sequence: TGTGCCAGCAGCCCCGGGACAGTATATGGCTACACCTTC. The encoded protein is CASSPGTVYGYTF.

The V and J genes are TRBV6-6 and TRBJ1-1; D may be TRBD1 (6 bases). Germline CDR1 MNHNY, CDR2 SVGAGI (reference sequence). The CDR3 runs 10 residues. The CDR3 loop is CASTGTEAFF. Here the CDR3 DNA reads TGTGCTTCAACAGGGACTGAAGCTTTCTTT.

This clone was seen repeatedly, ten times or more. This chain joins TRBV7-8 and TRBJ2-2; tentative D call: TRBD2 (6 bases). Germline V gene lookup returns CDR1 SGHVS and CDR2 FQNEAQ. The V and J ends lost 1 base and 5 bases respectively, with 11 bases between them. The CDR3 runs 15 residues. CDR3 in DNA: TGTGCCAGCAGCTTAGTTTCGGGAGCAACCGGGGAGCTGTTTTTT. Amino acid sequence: CASSLVSGATGELFF.

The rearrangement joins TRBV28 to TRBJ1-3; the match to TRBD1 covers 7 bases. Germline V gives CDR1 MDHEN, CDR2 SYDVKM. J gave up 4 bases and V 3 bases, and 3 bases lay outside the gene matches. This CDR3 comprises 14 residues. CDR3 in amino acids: CASSFNRGGNTIYF. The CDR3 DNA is TGTGCCAGCAGTTTTAACAGGGGAGGAAACACCATATATTTT.

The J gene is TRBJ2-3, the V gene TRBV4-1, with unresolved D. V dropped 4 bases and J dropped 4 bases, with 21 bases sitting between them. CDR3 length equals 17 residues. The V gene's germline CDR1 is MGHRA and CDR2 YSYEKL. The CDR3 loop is CASSPYYPSAGADTQYF. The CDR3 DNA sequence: TGCGCCAGCAGCCCCTACTACCCCTCAGCCGGAGCAGATACGCAGTATTTT.

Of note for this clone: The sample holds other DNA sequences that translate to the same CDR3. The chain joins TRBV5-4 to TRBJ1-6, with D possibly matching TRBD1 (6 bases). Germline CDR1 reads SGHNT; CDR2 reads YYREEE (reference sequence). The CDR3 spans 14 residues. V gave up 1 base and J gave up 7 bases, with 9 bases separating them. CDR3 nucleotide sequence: TGTGCCAGCAGCTTGCAGGGGTCGAATTCACCCCTCCACTTT. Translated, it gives CASSLQGSNSPLHF. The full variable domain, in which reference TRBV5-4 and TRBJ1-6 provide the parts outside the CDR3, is ETGVTQSPTHLIKTRGQQVTLRCSSQSGHNTVSWYQQALGQGPQFIFQYYREEENGRGNFPPRFSGLQFPNYSSELNVNALELDDSALYLCASSLQGSNSPLHFGNGTRLTVT.

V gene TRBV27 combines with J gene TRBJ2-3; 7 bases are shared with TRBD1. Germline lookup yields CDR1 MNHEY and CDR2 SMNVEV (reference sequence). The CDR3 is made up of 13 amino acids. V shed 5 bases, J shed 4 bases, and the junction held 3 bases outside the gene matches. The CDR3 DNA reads TGTGCCAGCAGTCCACAGGGGTCAGATACGCAGTATTTT. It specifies CASSPQGSDTQYF.

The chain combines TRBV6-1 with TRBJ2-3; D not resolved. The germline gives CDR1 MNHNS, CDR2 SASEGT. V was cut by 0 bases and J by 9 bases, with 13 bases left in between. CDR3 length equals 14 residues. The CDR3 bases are TGTGCCAGCAGTGAAGCGCGCGTTGTAGTAACGCAGTATTTT. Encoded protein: CASSEARVVVTQYF.

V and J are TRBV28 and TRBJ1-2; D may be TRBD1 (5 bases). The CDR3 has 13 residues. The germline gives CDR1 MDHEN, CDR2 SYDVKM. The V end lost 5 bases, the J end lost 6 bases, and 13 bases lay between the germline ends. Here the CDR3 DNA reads TGTGCCAGCAGTGACTCGGGACTTGATGGCTACACCTTC. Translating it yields CASSDSGLDGYTF.

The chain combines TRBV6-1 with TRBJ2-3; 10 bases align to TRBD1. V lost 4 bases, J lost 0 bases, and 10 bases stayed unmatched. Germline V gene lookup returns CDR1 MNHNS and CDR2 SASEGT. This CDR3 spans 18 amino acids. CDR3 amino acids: CASSAGLTGGRSTDTQYF. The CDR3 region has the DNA TGTGCCAGCAGTGCGGGGCTGACAGGGGGCCGTAGCACAGATACGCAGTATTTT.

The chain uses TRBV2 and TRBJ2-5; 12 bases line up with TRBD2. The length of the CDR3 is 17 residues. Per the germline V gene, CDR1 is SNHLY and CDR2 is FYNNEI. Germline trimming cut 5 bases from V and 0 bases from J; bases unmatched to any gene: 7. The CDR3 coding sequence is TGTGCCAGCAGTCCCCGACTAGCGGGGGCCTACCAAGAGACCCAGTACTTC. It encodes CASSPRLAGAYQETQYF.

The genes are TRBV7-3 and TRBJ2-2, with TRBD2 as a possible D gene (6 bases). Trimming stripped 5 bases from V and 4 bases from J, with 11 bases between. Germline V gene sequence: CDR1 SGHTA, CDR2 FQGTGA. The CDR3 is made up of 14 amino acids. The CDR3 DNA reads TGTGCCAGCAGCCATCTAGCGACCACCGGGGAGCTGTTTTTT. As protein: CASSHLATTGELFF.

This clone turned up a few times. CDR3 sequence reads: CASSLGSSLLLNQPQHF. CDR3 sequence (DNA): TGTGCCAGCAGCTTAGGTTCCTCCCTCCTTCTCAATCAGCCCCAGCATTTT. The chain recombines TRBV7-9 with TRBJ1-5, with D hard to call. The CDR3 loop spans 17 amino acids. Germline V gives CDR1 SEHNR, CDR2 FQNEAQ (reference sequence). V was trimmed by 1 base and J by 3 bases, leaving 16 bases between them.

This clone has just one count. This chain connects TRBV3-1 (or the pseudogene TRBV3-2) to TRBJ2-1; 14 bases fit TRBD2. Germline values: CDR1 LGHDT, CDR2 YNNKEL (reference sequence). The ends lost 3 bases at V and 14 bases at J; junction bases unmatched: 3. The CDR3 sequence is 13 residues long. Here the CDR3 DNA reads TGTGCCAGCAGCCAGACTAGCGGGGGGGTGAAGTTCTTC. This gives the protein CASSQTSGGVKFF.

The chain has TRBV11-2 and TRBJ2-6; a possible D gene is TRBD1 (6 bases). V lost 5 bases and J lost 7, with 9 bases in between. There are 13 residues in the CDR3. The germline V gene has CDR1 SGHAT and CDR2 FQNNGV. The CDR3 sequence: CASSPGTANVLTF. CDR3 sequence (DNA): TGTGCCAGCAGCCCGGGGACAGCCAACGTCCTGACTTTC.

The CDR3 protein is CASSFRDGDGELFF. CDR3 DNA sequence: TGTGCCAGCAGTTTCCGGGATGGGGACGGGGAGCTGTTTTTT. This chain uses TRBV28 with TRBJ2-2; D may be TRBD2 (5 bases). V shed 3 bases and J shed 7 bases, with 12 bases lying between them. The CDR3 contains 14 residues. The germline gives CDR1 MDHEN, CDR2 SYDVKM.

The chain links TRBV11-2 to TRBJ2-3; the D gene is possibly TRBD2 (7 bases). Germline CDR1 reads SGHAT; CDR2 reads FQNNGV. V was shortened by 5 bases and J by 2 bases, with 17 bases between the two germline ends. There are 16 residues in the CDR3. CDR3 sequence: CASSRERGGFTDTQYF. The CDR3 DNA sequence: TGTGCCAGCAGCCGCGAAAGGGGGGGTTTCACAGATACGCAGTATTTT.